What follows is one TCR beta chain and its context. This receptor's antigen is unknown. No much larger clone is present one base from it, and per-base qualities are unavailable. In Seattle, one collaborating source enrolled patients while the infection was active and tracked those patients longitudinally over the course of disease. Each collaborating institution followed its own protocols to collect whole blood in K2EDTA tubes. For TCRbeta analysis, collaborators shipped samples in one of three forms: frozen whole blood, isolated PBMCs, or DNA extracted from either of those sample types. The immunoSEQ Assay, a bias-controlled multiplex PCR, was used to amplify TCRbeta CDR3 regions from genomic DNA. As for the original processing: The number of nucleated cells in each sample was estimated by amplification of reference gene primers within the assay. To quantify the absolute abundance of each unique TCRbeta CDR3 rearrangement, sequence reads were collapsed and filtered. Productive Simpson clonality was computed per sample as the square root of Simpson's diversity index over productive rearrangements. The immuneACCESS repertoire file appears here via TCRdb, limited to in-frame rearrangements. These files lack a portion of the clones; in checked studies, under half of the deficit traces to unresolved V genes, and the cause of the others is not known. That table is the source of V, J and clone size, and D and trimming were worked out from the DNA. Within this sample are roughly 570,000 clones, with roughly 89% of them counted one time only. Roughly 8% of the sample comes from the top ten.

V loses 11 bases of germline sequence and J loses 2 bases, and the interval between the two ends is 21 bases. Spanning cysteine to phenylalanine, the CDR3 consists of 15 amino acids. The sequence is cut down to CDR3 DNA, 45 bases in frame from base 1. The germline V gene sets CDR1 to SNHLY and CDR2 to FYNNEI. The data stem from a study of blood T cell repertoires in COVID-19 (dated by TCRdb to about 2020). For the study in its entirety: Collaborator samples came from the United States, Italy and Spain and covered acute and convalescent phases of COVID-19. The prospective study material was composed of cDNA or gDNA derived from T cells, B-cell-depleted T cells, or PBMCs. The sample metadata nearly always contained a de-identified subject ID, COVID-19 status, age in years and sex. HLA class I and class II types, where available, came from metadata supplied by the sample provider rather than from assay-based typing. The samples were drawn from two sources: the first 160 participants of the ongoing ImmuneRACE study, and fewer than 1,500 subjects contributed by 6 global collaborators. The repertoires were released in a freely available public database intended as a resource for research on the immune response to SARS-CoV-2. Subjects who had been exposed to COVID-19, were actively infected with it, or had recovered from it provided the deeply sampled blood TCRbeta repertoires that made up the dataset.

What the authors observed across the whole study: The quantity of clinical and demographic metadata differed by source and by participant and was supplied without curation.

This TCR was sampled from a woman aged 45-60 years with COVID-19, enrolled during active disease. The source material was peripheral blood. The chain links TRBV2 with TRBJ1-2; TRBD1 could be the D gene, as 5 bases match. The DNA is as follows: TGTGCCTCCAGGCGGGGGGTCCAGAAAAACTATGGCTACACCTTC. This translates into CASRRGVQKNYGYTF.